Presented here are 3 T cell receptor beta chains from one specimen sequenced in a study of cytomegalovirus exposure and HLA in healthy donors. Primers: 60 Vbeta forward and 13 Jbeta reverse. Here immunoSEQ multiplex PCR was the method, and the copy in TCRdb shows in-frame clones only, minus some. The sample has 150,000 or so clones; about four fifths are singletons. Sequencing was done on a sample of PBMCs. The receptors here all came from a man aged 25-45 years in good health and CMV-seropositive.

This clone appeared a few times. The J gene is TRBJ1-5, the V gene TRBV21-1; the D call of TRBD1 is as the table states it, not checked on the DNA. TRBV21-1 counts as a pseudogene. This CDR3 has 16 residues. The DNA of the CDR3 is TGTGCCAGCAGCAAACGGCTGCAGGATAGCAATCAGCCCCAGCATTTT. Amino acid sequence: CASSKRLQDSNQPQHF.

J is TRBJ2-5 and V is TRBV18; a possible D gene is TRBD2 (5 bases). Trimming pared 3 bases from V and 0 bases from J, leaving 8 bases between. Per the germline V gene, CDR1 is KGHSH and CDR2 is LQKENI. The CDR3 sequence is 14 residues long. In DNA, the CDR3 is TGTGCCAGCTCACCGTATAGCGACCAAGAGACCCAGTACTTC. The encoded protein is CASSPYSDQETQYF.

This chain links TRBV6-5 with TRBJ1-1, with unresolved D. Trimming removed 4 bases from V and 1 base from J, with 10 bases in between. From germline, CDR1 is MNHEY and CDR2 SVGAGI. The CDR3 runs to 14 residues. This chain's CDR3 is CASSSKQSNTEAFF. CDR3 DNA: TGTGCCAGCAGTTCGAAACAGTCGAACACTGAAGCTTTCTTT.